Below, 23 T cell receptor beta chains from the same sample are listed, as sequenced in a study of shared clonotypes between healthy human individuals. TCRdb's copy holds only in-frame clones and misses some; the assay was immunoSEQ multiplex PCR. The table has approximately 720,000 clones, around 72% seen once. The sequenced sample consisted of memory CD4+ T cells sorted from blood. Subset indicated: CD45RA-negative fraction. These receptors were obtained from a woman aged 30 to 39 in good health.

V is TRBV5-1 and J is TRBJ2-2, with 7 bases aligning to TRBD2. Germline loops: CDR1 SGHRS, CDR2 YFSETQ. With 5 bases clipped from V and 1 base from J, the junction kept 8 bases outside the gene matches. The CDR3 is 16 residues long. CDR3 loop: CASRGAGELNTGELFF. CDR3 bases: TGCGCCAGCAGAGGGGCGGGGGAGCTGAACACCGGGGAGCTGTTTTTT.

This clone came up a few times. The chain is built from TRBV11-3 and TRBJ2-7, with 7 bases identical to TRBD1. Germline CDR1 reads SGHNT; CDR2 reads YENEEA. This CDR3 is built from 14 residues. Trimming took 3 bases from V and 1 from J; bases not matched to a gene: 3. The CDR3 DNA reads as TGTGCCAGCAGCTTCCAGGGGGATTCCTACGAGCAGTACTTC. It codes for CASSFQGDSYEQYF.

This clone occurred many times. The CDR3 protein is CASSVDYRGRTQYF. CDR3 in DNA: TGTGCCAGCAGCGTAGATTACCGGGGGAGGACGCAGTATTTT. The gene calls are TRBV9 and TRBJ2-3, with TRBD2 as a possible D gene (6 bases). The CDR3 sequence is 14 residues long. The V gene lost 0 bases and the J gene lost 9 bases, with 14 bases spanning the gap. Germline V gene sequence: CDR1 SGDLS, CDR2 YYNGEE. Based on the CDR3 plus reference TRBV9 and TRBJ2-3, the full variable domain is DSGVTQTPKHLITATGQRVTLRCSPRSGDLSVYWYQQSLDQGLQFLIQYYNGEERAKGNILERFSAQQFPDLHSELNLSSLELGDSALYFCASSVDYRGRTQYFGPGTRLTVL.

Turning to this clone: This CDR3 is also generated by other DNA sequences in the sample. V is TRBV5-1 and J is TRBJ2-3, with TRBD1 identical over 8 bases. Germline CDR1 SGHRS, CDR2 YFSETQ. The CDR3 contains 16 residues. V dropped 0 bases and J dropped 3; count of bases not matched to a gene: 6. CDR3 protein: CASSLGQGASTDTQYF. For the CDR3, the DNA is TGCGCCAGCAGCTTGGGCCAGGGGGCAAGTACAGATACGCAGTATTTT.

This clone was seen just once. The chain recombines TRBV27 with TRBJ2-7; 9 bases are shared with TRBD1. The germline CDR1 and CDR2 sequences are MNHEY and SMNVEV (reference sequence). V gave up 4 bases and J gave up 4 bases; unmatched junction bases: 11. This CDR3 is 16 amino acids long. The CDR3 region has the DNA TGTGCCAGCAGTTCCTACAATCCGGGACAGGGATACGAGCAGTACTTC. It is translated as CASSSYNPGQGYEQYF.

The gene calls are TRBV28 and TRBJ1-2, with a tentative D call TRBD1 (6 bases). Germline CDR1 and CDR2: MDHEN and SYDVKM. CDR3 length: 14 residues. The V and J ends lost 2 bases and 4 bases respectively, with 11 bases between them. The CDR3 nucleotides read TGTGCCAGCAGTTTAATCAGGGGCGGCTATGGCTACACCTTC. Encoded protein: CASSLIRGGYGYTF.

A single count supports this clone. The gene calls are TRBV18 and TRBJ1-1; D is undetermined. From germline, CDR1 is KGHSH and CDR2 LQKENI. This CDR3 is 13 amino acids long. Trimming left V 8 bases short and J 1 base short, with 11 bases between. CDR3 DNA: TGTGCCAGCCTTACGATAGGGAACACTGAAGCTTTCTTT. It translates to CASLTIGNTEAFF. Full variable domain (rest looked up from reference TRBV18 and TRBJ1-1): NAGVMQNPRHLVRRRGQEARLRCSPMKGHSHVYWYRQLPEEGLKFMVYLQKENIIDESGMPKERFSAEFPKEGPSILRIQQVVRGDSAAYFCASLTIGNTEAFFGQGTRLTVV.

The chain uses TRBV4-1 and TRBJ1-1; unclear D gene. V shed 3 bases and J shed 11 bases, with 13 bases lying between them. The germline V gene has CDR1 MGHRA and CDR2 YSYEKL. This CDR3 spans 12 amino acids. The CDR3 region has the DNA TGCGCCAGCAGCCATCCAGGTATTATGGCTTTCTTT. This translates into CASSHPGIMAFF.

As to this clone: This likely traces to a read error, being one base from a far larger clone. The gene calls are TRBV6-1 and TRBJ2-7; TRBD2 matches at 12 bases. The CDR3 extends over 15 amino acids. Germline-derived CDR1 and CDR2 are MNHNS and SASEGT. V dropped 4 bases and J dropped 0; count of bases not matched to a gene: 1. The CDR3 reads CASSATSGSSYEQYF. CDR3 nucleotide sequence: TGTGCCAGCAGTGCGACTAGCGGGAGCTCCTACGAGCAGTACTTC.

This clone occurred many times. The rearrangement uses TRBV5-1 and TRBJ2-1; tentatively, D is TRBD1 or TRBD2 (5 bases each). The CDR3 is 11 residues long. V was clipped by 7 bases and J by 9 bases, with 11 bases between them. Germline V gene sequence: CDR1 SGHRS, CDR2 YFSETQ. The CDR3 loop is CASELGAEQFF. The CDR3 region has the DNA TGCGCCAGCGAGCTCGGGGCTGAGCAGTTCTTC.

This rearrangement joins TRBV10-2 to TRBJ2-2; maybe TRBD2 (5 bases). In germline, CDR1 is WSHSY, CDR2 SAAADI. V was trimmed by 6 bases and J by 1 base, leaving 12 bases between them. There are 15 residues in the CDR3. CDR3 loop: CASSAAGVNTGELFF. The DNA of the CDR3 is TGCGCCAGCAGCGCTGCCGGGGTGAACACCGGGGAGCTGTTTTTT.

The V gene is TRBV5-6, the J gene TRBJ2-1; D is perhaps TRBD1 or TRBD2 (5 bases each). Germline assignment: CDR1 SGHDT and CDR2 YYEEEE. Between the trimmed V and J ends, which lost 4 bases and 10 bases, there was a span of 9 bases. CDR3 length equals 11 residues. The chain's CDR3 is CASSGDGEQFF. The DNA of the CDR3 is TGTGCCAGCAGCGGGGACGGAGAGCAGTTCTTC.

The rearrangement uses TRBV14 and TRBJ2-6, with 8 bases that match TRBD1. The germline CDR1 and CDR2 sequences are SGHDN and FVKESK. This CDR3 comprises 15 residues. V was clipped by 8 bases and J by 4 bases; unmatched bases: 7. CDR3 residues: CASRQGNTGANVLTF. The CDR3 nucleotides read TGTGCCAGCCGACAGGGGAATACGGGGGCCAACGTCCTGACTTTC. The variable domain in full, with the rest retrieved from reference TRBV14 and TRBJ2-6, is EAGVTQFPSHSVIEKGQTVTLRCDPISGHDNLYWYRRVMGKEIKFLLHFVKESKQDESGMPNNRFLAERTGGTYSTLKVQPAELEDSGVYFCASRQGNTGANVLTFGAGSRLTVL.

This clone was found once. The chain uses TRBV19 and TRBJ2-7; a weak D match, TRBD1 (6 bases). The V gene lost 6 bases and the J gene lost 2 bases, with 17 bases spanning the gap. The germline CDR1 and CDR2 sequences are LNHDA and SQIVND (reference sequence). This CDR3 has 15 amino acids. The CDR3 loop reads CASRFAQGSAYEQYF. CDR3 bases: TGTGCCAGTAGGTTCGCTCAGGGGTCAGCCTACGAGCAGTACTTC.

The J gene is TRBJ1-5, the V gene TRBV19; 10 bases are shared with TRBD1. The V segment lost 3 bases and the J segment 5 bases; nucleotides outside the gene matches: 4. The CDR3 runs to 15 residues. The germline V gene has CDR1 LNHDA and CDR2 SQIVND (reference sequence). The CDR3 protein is CASSIGQGVDQPQHF. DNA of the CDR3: TGTGCCAGTAGTATCGGACAGGGGGTTGATCAGCCCCAGCATTTT.

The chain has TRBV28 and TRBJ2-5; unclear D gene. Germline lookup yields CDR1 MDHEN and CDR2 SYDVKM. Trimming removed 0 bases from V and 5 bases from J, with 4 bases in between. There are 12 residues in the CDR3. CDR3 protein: CASSLCWETQYF. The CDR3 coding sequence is TGTGCCAGCAGTTTATGCTGGGAGACCCAGTACTTC.

CDR3 nucleotides: TGTGCCAGCAGCCCCCATCAGGGTCCTAACATTCAGTACTTC. It translates to CASSPHQGPNIQYF. The chain links TRBV7-3 to TRBJ2-4, with D perhaps matching TRBD1 (5 bases). CDR1 and CDR2 from the germline V gene are SGHTA and FQGTGA. Deletions cut 5 bases from V and 7 bases from J, with 15 bases between. The CDR3 is 14 residues long.

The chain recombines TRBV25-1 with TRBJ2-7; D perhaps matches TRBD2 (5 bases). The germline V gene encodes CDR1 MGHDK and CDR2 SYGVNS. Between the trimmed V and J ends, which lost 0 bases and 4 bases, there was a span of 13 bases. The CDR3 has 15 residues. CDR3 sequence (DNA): TGTGCCAGCAGTGAATATACCGGGAATGGGTACGAGCAGTACTTC. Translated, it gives CASSEYTGNGYEQYF.

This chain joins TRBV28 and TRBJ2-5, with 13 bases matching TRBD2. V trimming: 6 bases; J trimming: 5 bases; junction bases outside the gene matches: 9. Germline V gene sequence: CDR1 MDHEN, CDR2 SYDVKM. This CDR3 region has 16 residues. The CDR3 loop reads CASSAGLAGVGETQYF. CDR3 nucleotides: TGTGCCAGCAGCGCCGGACTAGCGGGAGTTGGGGAGACCCAGTACTTC. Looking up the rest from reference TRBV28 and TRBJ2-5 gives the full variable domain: DVKVTQSSRYLVKRTGEKVFLECVQDMDHENMFWYRQDPGLGLRLIYFSYDVKMKEKGDIPEGYSVSREKKERFSLILESASTNQTSMYLCASSAGLAGVGETQYFGPGTRLLVL.

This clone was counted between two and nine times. The CDR3 bases are TGTGCCAGCAGCAATAGCGCACTATTGTCAGATACGCAGTATTTT. This codes for CASSNSALLSDTQYF. The chain uses TRBV7-2 and TRBJ2-3; maybe TRBD2 (5 bases). CDR3 size: 15 residues. V was clipped by 5 bases and J by 4 bases, with 16 bases between them. Germline CDR1 reads SGHTA; CDR2 reads FQGNSA. The whole variable domain, filled in from reference TRBV7-2 and TRBJ2-3, reads GAGVSQSPSNKVTEKGKDVELRCDPISGHTALYWYRQSLGQGLEFLIYFQGNSAPDKSGLPSDRFSAERTGGSVSTLTIQRTQQEDSAVYLCASSNSALLSDTQYFGPGTRLTVL.

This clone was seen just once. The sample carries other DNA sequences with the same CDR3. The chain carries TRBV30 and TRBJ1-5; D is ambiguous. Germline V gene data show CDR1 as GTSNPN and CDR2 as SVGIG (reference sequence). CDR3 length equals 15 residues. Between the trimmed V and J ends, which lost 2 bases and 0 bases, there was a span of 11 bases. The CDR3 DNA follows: TGTGCCTGGAGTAGCGGGTCGAGTAGCAATCAGCCCCAGCATTTT. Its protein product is CAWSSGSSSNQPQHF.

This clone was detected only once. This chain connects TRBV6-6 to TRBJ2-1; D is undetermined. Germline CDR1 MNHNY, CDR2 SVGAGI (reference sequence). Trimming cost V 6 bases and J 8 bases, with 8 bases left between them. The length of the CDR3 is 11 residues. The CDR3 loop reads CASSLLHEQFF. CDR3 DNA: TGTGCCAGCAGCCTGTTGCATGAGCAGTTCTTC.

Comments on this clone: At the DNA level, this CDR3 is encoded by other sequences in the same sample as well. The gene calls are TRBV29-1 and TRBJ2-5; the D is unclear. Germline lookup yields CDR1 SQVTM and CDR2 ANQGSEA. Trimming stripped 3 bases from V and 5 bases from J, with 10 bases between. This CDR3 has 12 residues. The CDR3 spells CSVDSGRETQYF. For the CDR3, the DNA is TGCAGCGTTGATTCAGGACGGGAGACCCAGTACTTC.